A selection of T cell receptor beta chains follows, all from one sample in a study of cytomegalovirus exposure and HLA in healthy donors. Clones were read by immunoSEQ multiplex PCR, and TCRdb kept only the in-frame ones, dropping some. The sample holds some 140,000 clones, roughly 86% seen once. Specimen: PBMCs. The receptors shown here come from a human donor in good health. CDR3s include the opening cysteine and the closing phenylalanine or tryptophan. D genes are given only for firm matches. Some rows mark clone size as missing; the rest say once, few, many or name a class of expanded clone.

size	J	V	D	length	DNA	CDR3
-	TRBJ1-5	TRBV6-1	-	16	TGTGCCAGCAGTGGACGACAGATTTATAGCAATCAGCCCCAGCATTTT	CASSGRQIYSNQPQHF
-	TRBJ2-1	TRBV29-1	TRBD2	17	TGCAGCGTTAAGGGACTAGCGGGAGTTGGTGGGGGGAATGAGCAGTTCTTC	CSVKGLAGVGGGNEQFF
few	TRBJ1-1	TRBV2	TRBD1	15	TGTGCCAGCAGTGAAGCCGGGACAGGTTTATCTGAAGCTTTCTTT	CASSEAGTGLSEAFF
-	TRBJ2-7	TRBV6-1	TRBD1	11	TGTGCCACTCGACAGGGCTACGAGCAGTACTTC	CATRQGYEQYF
-	TRBJ1-1	TRBV7-3	-	15	TGTGCCAGCAGCTTTAAAGGGAGTCTGGACACTGAAGCTTTCTTT	CASSFKGSLDTEAFF
-	TRBJ2-3	TRBV6-5	TRBD2	16	TGTGCCAGCAGTTACTCTGCGGGGGGCGTCGCAGATACGCAGTATTTT	CASSYSAGGVADTQYF
-	TRBJ2-5	TRBV2	-	14	TGTGCCAGCAGTGATCTACGGGAGCAAGAGACCCAGTACTTC	CASSDLREQETQYF
-	TRBJ2-1	TRBV11-2	TRBD2	15	TGTGCCAGCAGTGTTAGCGGGAGGGAACACAATGAGCAGTTCTTC	CASSVSGREHNEQFF
-	TRBJ1-1	TRBV9	TRBD1	16	TGTGCCAGCAGCGCCGGGACAGTACCTGGAGGGACTGAAGCTTTCTTT	CASSAGTVPGGTEAFF
-	TRBJ1-1	TRBV28	-	16	TGTGCCAGCAAGGGGTTAACGGGCCGCTTGGACACTGAAGCTTTCTTT	CASKGLTGRLDTEAFF
-	TRBJ2-2	TRBV27	-	13	TGTGCCAGCAGTTTAGGTAGATCCGGGGAGCTGTTTTTT	CASSLGRSGELFF
once	TRBJ2-2	TRBV13	TRBD2	16	TGTGCCAGCAGCTTAAGGCTAGCGGGAAACACCGGGGAGCTGTTTTTT	CASSLRLAGNTGELFF
-	TRBJ1-2	TRBV9	-	12	TGTGCCAGCAGTCGGACCAGGGTTGGCTACACCTTC	CASSRTRVGYTF
-	TRBJ2-1	TRBV27	TRBD2	16	TGTGCCAGCAGAAACGGACTAGCGGGCGTATACAATGAGCAGTTCTTC	CASRNGLAGVYNEQFF
-	TRBJ1-1	TRBV9	-	15	TGTGCCAGCAGCGTAGACCCAGGGGCGGGCACTGAAGCTTTCTTT	CASSVDPGAGTEAFF
-	TRBJ1-1	TRBV6-5	-	13	TGTGCCAGCGGTCCGGGGGAGGACACTGAAGCTTTCTTT	CASGPGEDTEAFF
-	TRBJ1-1	TRBV29-1	-	11	TGCAGCGTTGGTATGAACACTGAAGCTTTCTTT	CSVGMNTEAFF
-	TRBJ1-2	TRBV27	TRBD1	15	TGTGCCAGCAGTGCGTCGGGCAGGGGGCCTGGGGGCTACACCTTC	CASSASGRGPGGYTF
few	TRBJ1-2	TRBV19	-	14	TGTGCCAGTAGTATCACTCTCGGGAGCTATGGCTACACCTTC	CASSITLGSYGYTF
-	TRBJ2-3	TRBV28	TRBD2	16	TGTGCCAGGGGACTAGCGGGAGTGAGGCACACAGATACGCAGTATTTT	CARGLAGVRHTDTQYF
-	TRBJ2-7	TRBV11-2	TRBD1	14	TGTGCCAGCAGCCGAAGGACAGGGTCCCACGAGCAGTACTTC	CASSRRTGSHEQYF
few	TRBJ2-7	TRBV18	TRBD1	16	TGTGCCAGCTCACCACCTTTATCGACAGGGAAATACGAGCAGTACTTC	CASSPPLSTGKYEQYF
-	TRBJ1-1	TRBV19	-	13	TGTGCCAGCAACAGGAACGGGAACACTGAAGCTTTCTTT	CASNRNGNTEAFF
-	TRBJ2-7	TRBV7-2	TRBD1	13	TGTGCCAGCAGCCGAACAGGGGGCGCCGAGCAGTACTTC	CASSRTGGAEQYF
-	TRBJ1-2	TRBV18	-	16	TGTGCCAGCTCACCACCTAGTCGTAGCACCGGCTATGGCTACACCTTC	CASSPPSRSTGYGYTF
-	TRBJ2-1	TRBV18	TRBD2	15	TGTGCCAGCTCACCTCTGACTAGCGGATACAATGAGCAGTTCTTC	CASSPLTSGYNEQFF
-	TRBJ2-2	TRBV2	-	13	TGTGCCAGCAGTCTCCTAAGCACCGGGGAGCTGTTTTTT	CASSLLSTGELFF
-	TRBJ2-7	TRBV9	-	15	TGTGCCAGCAGCGTAGATCCACAATCCTCCTACGAGCAGTACTTC	CASSVDPQSSYEQYF
few	TRBJ2-7	TRBV13	TRBD1	15	TGTGCCAGCTTACAATCCGGGACAGGGGCCTACGAGCAGTACTTC	CASLQSGTGAYEQYF
-	TRBJ2-5	TRBV5-1	-	15	TGCGCCAGCAGCTTAACGGTAGCGATGAGGGAGACCCAGTACTTC	CASSLTVAMRETQYF
-	TRBJ2-1	TRBV28	-	16	TGTGCCAGCAGTTTCCTAGCGACAAGCTCCTACAATGAGCAGTTCTTC	CASSFLATSSYNEQFF
-	TRBJ2-1	TRBV7-2	TRBD1	16	TGTGCCAGCAGCTTAGCGGGGACAGCCTCCTACAATGAGCAGTTCTTC	CASSLAGTASYNEQFF
-	TRBJ1-2	TRBV4-3	-	13	TGCGCCAGCAGCCAAGAGACATCGTATGGCTACACCTTC	CASSQETSYGYTF
once	TRBJ2-1	TRBV5-4	TRBD2	15	TGTGCCAGCAGCGCAGCCGGGACTACCTACAATGAGCAGTTCTTC	CASSAAGTTYNEQFF
-	TRBJ1-2	TRBV10-2	TRBD1	13	TGCGCCAGCAGCAACGACAGGGGCTATGGCTACACCTTC	CASSNDRGYGYTF